This T cell receptor beta chain was sequenced during a study of blood T cell repertoires in COVID-19 (dated by TCRdb to about 2020). As for the study more broadly: Samples from collaborators originated in the United States, Italy and Spain and spanned both the acute and convalescent phases of COVID-19. The material from the prospective study consisted of cDNA or gDNA derived from T cells, B-cell-depleted T cells, or PBMCs. The dataset comprised deeply sampled blood TCRbeta repertoires from subjects exposed to, actively infected with, or recovered from COVID-19. A freely available public database, intended as a resource for researchers studying the immune response to SARS-CoV-2, is where the repertoires were released. The samples were drawn from two sources: the first 160 participants of the ongoing ImmuneRACE study, and 950 to 1,500 subjects contributed by 6 global collaborators. Nearly every sample came with metadata listing a de-identified subject ID, COVID-19 status, age in years and sex. Where HLA class I and class II types were available, the types were taken from metadata supplied by the sample provider, not from assay-based typing. Beyond this particular receptor, the publication reports: The amount of clinical and demographic metadata varied by source and participant and was provided uncurated.

From the cysteine through the phenylalanine, the CDR3 covers 14 amino acids. The retained sequence is limited to the CDR3, 42 bases, with the frame set at the first base. CDR1 and CDR2, looked up from the germline V gene, are SGHTA and FQGTGA. V lost 5 bases and J lost 2 bases; the stretch between them is 9 bases long. The collaborating institutions used their own protocols to collect whole blood in K2EDTA tubes. Collaborator samples were shipped for TCRbeta analysis as frozen whole blood, isolated PBMCs, or DNA extracted from either sample type. In regard to this clone: Its antigen specificity is not known. No much larger clonotype is one base removed from it; base qualities were not supplied.

TCRbeta CDR3 regions were amplified from genomic DNA using the immunoSEQ Assay, a bias-controlled multiplex PCR. The study's own analysis went as follows. The number of nucleated cells in each sample was estimated from the amplification of reference gene primers within the assay. To quantify the absolute abundance of each unique TCRbeta CDR3 rearrangement, sequence reads were collapsed and filtered. For each sample, productive Simpson clonality was calculated by taking the square root of Simpson's diversity index across productive rearrangements. TCRdb re-hosts the immuneACCESS table, in-frame sequences only. Its copies lack some clones; in the studies checked, an unresolved V gene accounts for under half of them, and the cause for the rest is not known. The V and J calls and clone size come from that table; D and trimming were worked out from the DNA. The sample data list 100,000 to 150,000 clones, and around 88% of these were observed just once. The leading ten clones occupy about a tenth of the sample.

Material: peripheral blood. The rearrangement joined TRBV7-3 to TRBJ2-2; the best D guess is TRBD1, with 6 bases matching. This receptor was taken from a man in his fifties or sixties with acute or convalescent COVID-19. The nucleotides are TGTGCCAGCAGCCCGGGACAAAACACCGGGGAGCTGTTTTTT. This yields the protein CASSPGQNTGELFF.